The next 2 T cell receptor beta chains were all read from a single sample in a study of metastatic and nonmetastatic thyroid tumors. TCRdb re-clonotyped the PCR reads through MiXCR. The data show about 27,000 clones, 15% seen once. All patients reached thyroid surgery having received no treatment beforehand. Sequencing was done on a sample of blood. The receptors were gathered from a male donor with papillary thyroid cancer or a benign thyroid nodule (not recorded which). Some clones in this sample may be carry-over from other donors' samples.

This clone was observed a few times. This may be a read error: a much more frequent sequence differs by one nucleotide. The sample carries other DNA sequences with the same CDR3. The J gene is TRBJ1-1, the V gene TRBV12-3 or TRBV12-4; D is undetermined. The V end lost 7 bases, the J end lost 1 base, and 16 bases lay between the germline ends. The CDR3 is 15 amino acids. Here the CDR3 reads CASTPPGTENTEAFF. CDR3 nucleotide sequence: TGTGCCAGCACCCCTCCGGGTACCGAGAACACTGAAGCTTTCTTT.

This clone has at least ten counts. The rearrangement joins TRBV2 to TRBJ2-7, with D unresolved. The CDR3 contains 13 residues. V was trimmed by 7 bases and J by 7 bases, leaving 17 bases between them. Germline CDR1 SNHLY, CDR2 FYNNEI. The CDR3 DNA sequence: TGTGCCAGCACCCCGCCCTCGGGTCGGGAGCAGTACTTC. Protein product: CASTPPSGREQYF.